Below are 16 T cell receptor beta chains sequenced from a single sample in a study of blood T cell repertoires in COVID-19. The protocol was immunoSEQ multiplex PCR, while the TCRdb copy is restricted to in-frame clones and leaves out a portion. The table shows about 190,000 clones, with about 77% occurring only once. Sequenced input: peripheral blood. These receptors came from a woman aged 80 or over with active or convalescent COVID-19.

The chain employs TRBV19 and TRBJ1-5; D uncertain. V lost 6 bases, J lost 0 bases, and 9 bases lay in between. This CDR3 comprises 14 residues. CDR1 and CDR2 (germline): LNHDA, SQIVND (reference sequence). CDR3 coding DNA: TGTGCCAGTAGGGCACAGATTAGCAATCAGCCCCAGCATTTT. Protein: CASRAQISNQPQHF.

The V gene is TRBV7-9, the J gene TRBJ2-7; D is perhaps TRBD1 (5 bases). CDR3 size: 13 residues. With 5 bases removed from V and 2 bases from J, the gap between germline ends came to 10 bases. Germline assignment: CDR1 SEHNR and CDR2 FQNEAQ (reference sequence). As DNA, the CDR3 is TGTGCCAGCAGCCCAAAGGGGCCCTACGAGCAGTACTTC. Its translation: CASSPKGPYEQYF.

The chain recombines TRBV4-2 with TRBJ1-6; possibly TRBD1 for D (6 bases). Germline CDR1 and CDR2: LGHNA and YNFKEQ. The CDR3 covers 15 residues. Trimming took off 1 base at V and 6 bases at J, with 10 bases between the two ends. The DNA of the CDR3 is TGTGCCAGCAGCCAAGTTATACAGGGTAATTCACCCCTCCACTTT. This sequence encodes CASSQVIQGNSPLHF.

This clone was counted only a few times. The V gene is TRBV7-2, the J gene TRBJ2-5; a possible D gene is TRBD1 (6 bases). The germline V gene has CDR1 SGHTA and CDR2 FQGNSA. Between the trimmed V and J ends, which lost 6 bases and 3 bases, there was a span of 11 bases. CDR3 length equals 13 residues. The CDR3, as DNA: TGTGCCAGCAGATACAACAGGGAAGAGACCCAGTACTTC. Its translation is CASRYNREETQYF.

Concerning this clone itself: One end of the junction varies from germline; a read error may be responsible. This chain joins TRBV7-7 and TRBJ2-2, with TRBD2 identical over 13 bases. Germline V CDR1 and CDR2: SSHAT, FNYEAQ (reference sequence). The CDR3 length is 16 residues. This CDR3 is CASSPGTSGDMRELFF. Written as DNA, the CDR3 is TGTGCTAGCAGCCCGGGGACTAGCGGGGACATGAGGGAGCTGTTTTTT. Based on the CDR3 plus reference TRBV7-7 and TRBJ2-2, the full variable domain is GAGVSQSPRYKVTKRGQDVTLRCDPISSHATLYWYQQALGQGPEFLTYFNYEAQPDKSGLPSDRFSAERPEGSISTLTIQRTEQRDSAMYRCASSPGTSGDMRELFFGEGSRLTVL.

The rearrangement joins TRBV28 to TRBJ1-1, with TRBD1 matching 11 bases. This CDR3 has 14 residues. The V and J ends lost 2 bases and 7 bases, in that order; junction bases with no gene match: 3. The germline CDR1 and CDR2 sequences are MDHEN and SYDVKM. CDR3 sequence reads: CASSLGQGANEAFF. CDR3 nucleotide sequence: TGTGCCAGCAGTTTAGGACAGGGGGCAAATGAAGCTTTCTTT.

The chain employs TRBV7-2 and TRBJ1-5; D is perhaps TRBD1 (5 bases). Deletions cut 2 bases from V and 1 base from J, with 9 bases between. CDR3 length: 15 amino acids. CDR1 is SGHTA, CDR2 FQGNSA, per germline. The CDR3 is CASSLPGGSNQPQHF. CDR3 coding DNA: TGTGCCAGCAGCTTACCCGGGGGGAGCAATCAGCCCCAGCATTTT.

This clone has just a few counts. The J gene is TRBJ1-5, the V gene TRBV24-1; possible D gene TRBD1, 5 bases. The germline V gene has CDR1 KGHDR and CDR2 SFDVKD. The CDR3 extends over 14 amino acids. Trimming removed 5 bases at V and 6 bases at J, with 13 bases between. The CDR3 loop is CATSAGRVGQPQHF. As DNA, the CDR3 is TGTGCCACCAGTGCTGGCAGGGTGGGTCAGCCCCAGCATTTT.

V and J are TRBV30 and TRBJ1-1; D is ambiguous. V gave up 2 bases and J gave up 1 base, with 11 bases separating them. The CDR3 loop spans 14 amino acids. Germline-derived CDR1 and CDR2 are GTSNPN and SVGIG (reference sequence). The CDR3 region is CAWSYGTPNTEAFF. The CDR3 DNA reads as TGTGCCTGGAGTTATGGCACCCCGAACACTGAAGCTTTCTTT.

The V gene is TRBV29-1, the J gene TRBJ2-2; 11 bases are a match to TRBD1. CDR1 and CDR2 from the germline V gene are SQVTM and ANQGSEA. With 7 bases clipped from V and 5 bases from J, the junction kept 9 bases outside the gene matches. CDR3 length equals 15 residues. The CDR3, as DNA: TGCAGCGCCACTTCCGGGACAGGGGGTACCGGGGAGCTGTTTTTT. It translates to CSATSGTGGTGELFF.

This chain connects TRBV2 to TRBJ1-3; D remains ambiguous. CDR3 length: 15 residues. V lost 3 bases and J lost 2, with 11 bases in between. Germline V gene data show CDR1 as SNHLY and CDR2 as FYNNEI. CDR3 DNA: TGTGCCAGCAGTGAGAACAGCCAACCTGGAAACACCATATATTTT. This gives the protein CASSENSQPGNTIYF.

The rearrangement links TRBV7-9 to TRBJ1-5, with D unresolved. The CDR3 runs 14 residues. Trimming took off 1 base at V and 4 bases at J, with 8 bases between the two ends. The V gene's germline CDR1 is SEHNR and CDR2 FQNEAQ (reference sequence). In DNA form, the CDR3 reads TGTGCCAGCAGCTTAGGTCCGGGGAATCAGCCCCAGCATTTT. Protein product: CASSLGPGNQPQHF.

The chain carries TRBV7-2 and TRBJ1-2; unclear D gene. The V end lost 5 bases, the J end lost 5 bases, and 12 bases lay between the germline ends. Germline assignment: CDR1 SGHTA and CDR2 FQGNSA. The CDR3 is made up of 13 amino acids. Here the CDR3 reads CASSLTWRYGYTF. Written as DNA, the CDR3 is TGTGCCAGCAGCCTGACCTGGAGGTATGGCTACACCTTC.

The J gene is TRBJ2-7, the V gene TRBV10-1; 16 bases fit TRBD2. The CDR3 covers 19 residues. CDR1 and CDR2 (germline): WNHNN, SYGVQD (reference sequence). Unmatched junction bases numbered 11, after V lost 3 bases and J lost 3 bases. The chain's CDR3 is CASSDGTSGGARRHYEQYF. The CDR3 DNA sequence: TGCGCCAGCAGTGACGGGACTAGCGGGGGGGCGAGGAGGCACTACGAGCAGTACTTC.

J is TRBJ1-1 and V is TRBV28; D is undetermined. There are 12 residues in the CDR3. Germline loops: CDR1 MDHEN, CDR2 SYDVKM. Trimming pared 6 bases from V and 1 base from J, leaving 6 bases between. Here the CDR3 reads CASSEQNTEAFF. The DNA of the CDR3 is TGTGCCAGCAGCGAACAGAACACTGAAGCTTTCTTT.

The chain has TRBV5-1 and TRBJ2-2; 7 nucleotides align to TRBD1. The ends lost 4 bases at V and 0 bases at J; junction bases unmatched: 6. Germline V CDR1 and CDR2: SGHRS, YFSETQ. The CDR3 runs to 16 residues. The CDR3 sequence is CASSETGSPNTGELFF. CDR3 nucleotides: TGCGCCAGCAGCGAGACAGGGTCCCCGAACACCGGGGAGCTGTTTTTT.